This record looks at one T cell receptor (beta chain) sequence and its context. Its antigen remains unidentified. Nothing much larger sits one base from this clone, and base qualities are not available. This sample stems from a study of CD8+CD57+ T cells in acquired aplastic anemia (dated by TCRdb to 2017 to 2018). With regard to the full study: DNA extracted from sorted CD4+ and CD8+ cells had a mean of about 3.3 ug, with a range of about 0.18 to 27.4 ug. A CD8+CD57+ expansion meant a frequency higher than the mean frequency seen in healthy subjects. The research as a whole found: Patients and healthy controls showed no significant difference in CD8+ Simpson's diversity (P=0.060). Roughly 30 CD8+ CDR3 sequences were found to be shared between patients and controls, but these sequences appeared to be highly expressed in patients and within the immunodominant clones of the patients.

Expansion of CD8+CD57+ cells had been shown by flow cytometry in the patients chosen for sequencing. Every patient had a diagnosis of severe acquired aplastic anemia based on International Study of Aplastic Anemia and Agranulocytosis and Camitta criteria. Patients had received no therapy at the time of blood sampling. In the study, sorted CD4+ and CD8+ blood T cells from patients with severe aplastic anemia and from healthy subjects underwent deep sequencing of TCR repertoires. Patients were enrolled under clinicaltrials.gov protocols 00001620, 01623167, 00001397, 00071045, 00081523 and 00961064 in the USA. Ficoll-Paque density gradient centrifugation was used to isolate peripheral blood mononuclear cells. Before DNA extraction, CD4+ and CD8+ T cells were sorted by FACS or by magnetic beads. Looking up the germline V gene (reference sequence) yields CDR1 SEHNR and CDR2 FQNEAQ. The CDR3 measures 12 amino acids from cysteine to phenylalanine. Only the CDR3 portion is preserved as DNA: 36 bases, with reading frame beginning at the first base. V is cut by 4 bases and J by 5 bases, and the space between the germline ends is 6 bases.

Genomic DNA was used as template for profiling of TCR beta VDJ combinations and CDR3 sequences. An Illumina HiSeq 2000 was the platform used for TCR repertoire sequencing. Regarding the original processing steps: TRBV/TRBJ rearrangement plots, CDR3 size and DJ length profiles, and Simpson's diversity index were used to evaluate the repertoires. The most abundant DNA sequence in the deep sequencing data was defined as the immunodominant clone. CDR3 amino acid sequences were checked for sharing between subjects and were compared against published repertoires and the VDJdb database. The public reads were reprocessed in TCRdb via fastp at Q25 and MiXCR, keeping in-frame beta chains. CDR3 protein duplicates are merged, each entry listing the most common genes and DNA. TCRdb assigned the V and J calls; the authors' analysis was not used. The sample table records approximately 58,000 distinct CDR3 sequences; about 56% of these occur just once. The top ten constitute roughly 15% of the sample.

Sequencing used sorted CD4+, CD8+, or CD8+CD57+ T cells (not recorded which) from PBMCs. The TCR sequence derives from a human donor with aplastic anemia. Recombination joined TRBV7-9 with TRBJ1-5; confidence is insufficient to name the D gene. The CDR3 here reads CASSWVDQPQHF. At the DNA level, the sequence is TGTGCCAGCAGCTGGGTCGATCAGCCCCAGCATTTT.